This is a list of T cell receptor beta chains from one sample in a study of blood T cell repertoires in COVID-19. The protocol was immunoSEQ multiplex PCR, while the TCRdb copy is restricted to in-frame clones and leaves out a portion. This sample carries 400,000 to 450,000 clones, 70% to 90% of them seen once, and the ten largest clones take 0.65% to 1%. Sequences were obtained from peripheral blood. The receptors stem from a man aged 18-30 years with COVID-19, enrolled during active disease. Each CDR3 is given with its conserved first and last residue. Fields, in order: J gene, clone size, D gene, V gene, CDR3 protein, CDR3 DNA. D genes are given only for firm matches. Clone sizes are given selectively: once, few, many, or a class where the clone is expanded.

>TRBJ2-1|NA|TRBD2|TRBV14
CASSQGIAGGSEQFF
TGTGCCAGCAGCCAGGGAATAGCGGGAGGATCTGAGCAGTTCTTC
>TRBJ2-2|NA|TRBD1|TRBV2
CASTGQGNTGELFF
TGTGCCAGCACGGGACAGGGGAACACCGGGGAGCTGTTTTTT
>TRBJ2-5|once|NA|TRBV5-4
CASSLGEVETQYF
TGTGCCAGCAGCTTGGGGGAGGTAGAGACCCAGTACTTC
>TRBJ2-7|NA|NA|TRBV27
CASSPGQTYEQYF
TGTGCCAGCAGTCCCGGACAGACCTACGAGCAGTACTTC
>TRBJ2-1|NA|TRBD2|TRBV3-1/TRBV3-2
CASSPSGINNEQFF
TGTGCCAGCAGCCCTAGCGGGATTAACAATGAGCAGTTCTTC
>TRBJ1-2|NA|TRBD1|TRBV15
CATRPGQGANYGYTF
TGTGCCACCAGGCCGGGGCAGGGGGCTAACTATGGCTACACCTTC
>TRBJ1-1|NA|NA|TRBV5-1
CASSFQGKNTEAFF
TGCGCCAGCAGCTTTCAGGGAAAGAACACTGAAGCTTTCTTT
>TRBJ1-2|NA|NA|TRBV19
CASSPGQIYGYTF
TGTGCCAGTAGCCCCGGACAGATCTATGGCTACACCTTC
>TRBJ2-7|NA|NA|TRBV27
CASTYRGGQAYEQYF
TGTGCCAGCACTTACCGGGGTGGGCAGGCCTACGAGCAGTACTTC
>TRBJ1-1|NA|NA|TRBV5-8
CASSRLKNTEAFF
TGTGCCAGCAGCCGACTTAAGAACACTGAAGCTTTCTTT
>TRBJ1-1|NA|NA|TRBV5-1
CASSLVAGALEAFF
TGCGCCAGCAGCTTGGTTGCGGGGGCCTTGGAAGCTTTCTTT
>TRBJ2-5|once|NA|TRBV20-1
CSASGSEETQYF
TGCAGTGCTAGTGGTAGCGAAGAGACCCAGTACTTC
>TRBJ1-3|NA|TRBD1|TRBV7-9
CASSLWDSRSGNTIYF
TGTGCCAGCAGCTTATGGGACAGCCGCTCTGGAAACACCATATATTTT
>TRBJ1-1|NA|NA|TRBV5-1
CASSPRTANTEAFF
TGCGCCAGCAGCCCCAGGACAGCAAACACTGAAGCTTTCTTT
>TRBJ2-7|NA|NA|TRBV6-1
CASSEARGYEQYF
TGTGCCAGCAGTGAAGCACGCGGCTACGAGCAGTACTTC
>TRBJ2-6|NA|NA|TRBV2
CASRQSGANVLTF
TGTGCCAGTAGACAGTCTGGGGCCAACGTCCTGACTTTC
>TRBJ2-7|NA|NA|TRBV4-1
CASSQDPNRDEQYF
TGCGCCAGCAGCCAAGATCCCAACAGGGACGAGCAGTACTTC
>TRBJ2-2|NA|TRBD2|TRBV5-1
CASSLDAGLAGQTGELFF
TGCGCCAGCAGCTTGGATGCGGGGCTAGCGGGACAAACCGGGGAGCTGTTTTTT
>TRBJ2-2|NA|NA|TRBV25-1
CASSELDDTGELFF
TGTGCCAGCAGTGAGTTAGATGACACCGGGGAGCTGTTTTTT
>TRBJ2-7|NA|TRBD1|TRBV11-2
CASSSRTGGFFSSYEQYF
TGTGCCAGCAGTTCTAGGACAGGGGGCTTCTTTAGCTCCTACGAGCAGTACTTC
>TRBJ2-3|NA|NA|TRBV7-9
CASSPTDTQYF
TGTGCCAGCAGCCCGACAGATACGCAGTATTTT
>TRBJ2-2|NA|NA|TRBV2
CASNGQNTGELFF
TGTGCCAGCAACGGACAGAACACCGGGGAGCTGTTTTTT
>TRBJ2-5|NA|TRBD2|TRBV4-2
CASSQGTSDRGTQYF
TGTGCCAGCAGCCAAGGGACTAGCGACCGGGGGACCCAGTACTTC
>TRBJ1-4|NA|NA|TRBV24-1
CATSNGQLNEKLFF
TGTGCCACCAGCAACGGACAGCTAAATGAAAAACTGTTTTTT
>TRBJ1-6|NA|NA|TRBV7-9
CASSLLQGSYSPLHF
TGTGCCAGCAGCCTACTTCAGGGGTCGTATTCACCCCTCCACTTT
>TRBJ2-1|NA|TRBD2|TRBV19
CASSVRGGAGGLYNEQFF
TGTGCCAGTAGTGTACGGGGCGGGGCGGGAGGCCTCTACAATGAGCAGTTCTTC
>TRBJ1-1|NA|NA|TRBV5-1
CASSLGTRNTEAFF
TGCGCCAGCAGCTTAGGGACAAGGAACACTGAAGCTTTCTTT
>TRBJ2-3|NA|TRBD2|TRBV6-5
CASSILAGGIDTQYF
TGTGCCAGCTCTATCCTGGCGGGGGGCATAGATACGCAGTATTTT
>TRBJ2-1|once|TRBD2|TRBV24-1
CATSDPPGLAGGKYNEQFF
TGTGCCACCAGTGATCCTCCGGGACTAGCGGGAGGGAAATACAATGAGCAGTTCTTC
>TRBJ1-6|NA|NA|TRBV27
CASSLEGPNSPLHF
TGTGCCAGCAGTTTGGAGGGACCTAATTCACCCCTCCACTTT
>TRBJ2-7|NA|TRBD2|TRBV6-5
CASSYSIAGYFEQYF
TGTGCCAGCAGTTACTCGATAGCGGGGTATTTTGAGCAGTACTTC
>TRBJ2-5|NA|TRBD1|TRBV27
CASSTNRGAETQYF
TGTGCCAGCAGTACTAACAGGGGCGCAGAGACCCAGTACTTC
>TRBJ2-1|NA|NA|TRBV4-1
CASSFIADPFGNEQFF
TGCGCCAGCAGCTTTATAGCGGACCCCTTTGGTAATGAGCAGTTCTTC
>TRBJ1-1|once|TRBD1|TRBV5-6
CASSFRDRVPEAFF
TGTGCCAGCAGCTTTAGGGACAGGGTCCCTGAAGCTTTCTTT
>TRBJ2-7|few|TRBD2|TRBV6-5
CASSLTSGGYYEQYF
TGTGCCAGCAGCTTGACTAGCGGGGGGTATTACGAGCAGTACTTC
>TRBJ1-2|few|NA|TRBV27
CASSRTALANYGYTF
TGTGCCAGTTCCAGGACCGCACTAGCTAACTATGGCTACACCTTC
>TRBJ2-1|NA|NA|TRBV7-2
CASSLEGAVSYNEQFF
TGTGCCAGCAGCTTAGAAGGGGCTGTTTCCTACAATGAGCAGTTCTTC
>TRBJ1-2|NA|NA|TRBV6-6
CASSRTRDSGDGYTF
TGTGCCAGCAGCAGAACGCGGGACTCGGGCGATGGCTACACCTTC
>TRBJ2-1|few|TRBD2|TRBV5-1
CASSLGRLAGTYNEQFF
TGCGCCAGCAGCTTGGGTAGACTAGCGGGGACCTACAATGAGCAGTTCTTC
>TRBJ2-7|once|NA|TRBV5-6
CASTQLILGGRFYEQYF
TGTGCCAGCACCCAGCTTATTCTGGGGGGGCGCTTCTACGAGCAGTACTTC
>TRBJ1-2|NA|NA|TRBV29-1
CSVEDQPGTYGYTF
TGCAGCGTTGAAGATCAACCGGGAACGTATGGCTACACCTTC
>TRBJ2-1|NA|TRBD1|TRBV19
CASTRGLYNEQFF
TGTGCCAGTACGAGGGGGCTCTACAATGAGCAGTTCTTC
>TRBJ2-2|NA|NA|TRBV19
CASSMPRGLPTAGELFF
TGTGCCAGTAGTATGCCCCGAGGGCTCCCAACCGCCGGGGAGCTGTTTTTT
>TRBJ1-3|NA|NA|TRBV9
CASSVVPTEQRNTIYF
TGTGCCAGCAGCGTAGTGCCTACAGAGCAAAGAAACACCATATATTTT
>TRBJ2-5|NA|NA|TRBV7-5
CVRSIRLAGKTQYF
TGTGTCAGAAGCATTCGACTAGCGGGAAAGACCCAGTACTTC
>TRBJ2-1|few|NA|TRBV7-9
CASSLTRESEQFF
TGTGCCAGCAGCCTAACCCGGGAGAGTGAGCAGTTCTTC
>TRBJ1-5|once|TRBD1|TRBV27
CASSPTGGVNQPQHF
TGTGCCAGCAGTCCCACAGGGGGGGTCAATCAGCCCCAGCATTTT
>TRBJ2-5|NA|NA|TRBV19
CASSPGSGETQYF
TGTGCCAGTAGCCCAGGGTCTGGAGAGACCCAGTACTTC
>TRBJ2-1|once|NA|TRBV7-9
CASSFSTAQTDGGEQFF
TGTGCCAGCAGCTTTTCTACCGCCCAAACCGACGGGGGTGAGCAGTTCTTC
>TRBJ2-6|NA|NA|TRBV12-3/TRBV12-4
CASRSGERTSLTF
TGTGCCAGCCGATCGGGGGAGCGGACCTCCCTGACTTTC
>TRBJ2-1|NA|TRBD2|TRBV5-1
CASSPRGTSWVRFF
TGCGCCAGCAGCCCTAGAGGGACTAGTTGGGTCAGGTTCTTC
>TRBJ2-3|NA|NA|TRBV19
CASWGPDTQYF
TGTGCCAGCTGGGGCCCAGATACGCAGTATTTT
>TRBJ2-7|NA|NA|TRBV6-1
CASSEDQYRGLAVIYEQYF
TGTGCCAGCAGTGAAGACCAGTATCGGGGATTAGCGGTTATCTACGAGCAGTACTTC
>TRBJ2-1|NA|TRBD2|TRBV6-5
CASSRSGDRSNEQFF
TGTGCCAGCAGTCGTAGCGGGGATCGTTCCAATGAGCAGTTCTTC
>TRBJ1-2|few|TRBD1|TRBV11-2
CASSFSDRVGYGYTF
TGTGCCAGCAGCTTCTCCGACAGGGTCGGCTATGGCTACACCTTC
>TRBJ2-2|NA|NA|TRBV27
CATRDTNTGELFF
TGTGCCACCAGGGACACCAATACCGGGGAGCTGTTTTTT
>TRBJ2-1|NA|TRBD1|TRBV20-1
CSASKDRGTNEQFF
TGCAGTGCTAGTAAGGACAGGGGTACCAATGAGCAGTTCTTC
>TRBJ1-2|NA|NA|TRBV6-5
CARGLHGRSNYGYTF
TGTGCCAGGGGCCTCCACGGGAGGTCTAACTATGGCTACACCTTC
>TRBJ1-2|NA|TRBD1|TRBV29-1
CSAAGTGVGYTF
TGCAGCGCTGCCGGGACAGGGGTCGGCTACACCTTC